The 21 T cell receptor beta chains below all came from one sample that was sequenced in a study of immune evolution from preneoplasia to lung adenocarcinoma (dated by TCRdb to the early 2020s). Library construction relied on the immunoSEQ multiplex PCR assay. Drawn from immuneACCESS, this table holds only the in-frame rearrangements with V and J called that TCRdb kept. Clones are partly lost; checked studies trace under half to an unresolved V gene and leave the rest unexplained. In all, the sample holds 6,000 to 8,000 clones, and 72% of those were seen once. The ten largest clones capture roughly a tenth of the sample. Sequencing was carried out using FFPE lung adenocarcinoma in situ tissue. In light of the paper, this sample's cell subset or site label describes: preinvasive adenocarcinoma in situ (AIS). These receptors originate from a donor older than 65 with lung adenocarcinoma. Some clones in this sample may be carry-over from other donors' samples.

This clone appeared a single time. V usage is TRBV5-6 and J usage is TRBJ2-2; maybe TRBD1 (6 bases). Germline V gives CDR1 SGHDT, CDR2 YYEEEE. CDR3 length equals 16 residues. Deletions cut 4 bases from V and 2 bases from J, with 15 bases between. CDR3 bases: TGTGCCAGCAGCCGACCTACGACAGGTAACACCGGGGAGCTGTTTTTT. This sequence encodes CASSRPTTGNTGELFF.

This clone was detected once. This chain uses TRBV28 with TRBJ1-1; weak D call: TRBD1 (5 bases). Germline V CDR1 and CDR2: MDHEN, SYDVKM. Trimming left V 6 bases short and J 2 bases short, with 10 bases between. The CDR3 is 13 amino acids. The CDR3 here is CASREDSNTEAFF. CDR3 nucleotide sequence: TGTGCCAGCAGAGAAGACAGCAACACTGAAGCTTTCTTT.

The V call is TRBV18, the J call TRBJ2-7; 7 bases map to TRBD1. CDR1 is KGHSH and CDR2 is LQKENI in the germline V gene. This CDR3 has 15 residues. V lost 4 bases and J lost 4; bases outside the gene matches: 10. CDR3 sequence: CASSLLDRALYEQYF. For the CDR3, the DNA is TGTGCCAGCTCACTCCTCGACAGGGCCCTTTACGAGCAGTACTTC.

The V and J genes are TRBV2 and TRBJ2-7; 7 bases are shared with TRBD1. CDR3 size: 11 residues. Germline V lookup: CDR1 SNHLY, CDR2 FYNNEI. V gave up 6 bases and J gave up 4 bases; unmatched junction bases: 0. The CDR3, as DNA: TGTGCCAGCAGGGACAGGTACGAGCAGTACTTC. Translation gives CASRDRYEQYF.

The chain joins TRBV10-3 to TRBJ2-1; D unresolved. The germline gives CDR1 ENHRY, CDR2 SYGVKD. This CDR3 has 11 amino acids. With 3 bases removed from V and 9 bases from J, the gap between germline ends came to 6 bases. DNA of the CDR3: TGTGCCATCAGTGACTTTGGTGAGCAGTTCTTC. It yields the protein CAISDFGEQFF.

This clone showed up just once. The chain carries TRBV7-8 and TRBJ2-3, with a tentative D call TRBD2 (6 bases). Trimming took off 5 bases at V and 4 bases at J, with 19 bases between the two ends. Germline lookup yields CDR1 SGHVS and CDR2 FQNEAQ. This CDR3 spans 16 amino acids. The CDR3 sequence is CASSLWLGGFPDTQYF. As DNA, the CDR3 is TGTGCCAGCAGCCTCTGGTTGGGGGGTTTCCCAGATACGCAGTATTTT.

This clone came up a few times. This rearrangement joins TRBV2 to TRBJ1-2; D is unclear. Germline CDR1 reads SNHLY; CDR2 reads FYNNEI. This CDR3 contains 13 residues. The V and J ends lost 6 bases and 2 bases respectively, with 10 bases between them. The chain's CDR3 is CASSDDMNYGYTF. Written as DNA, the CDR3 is TGTGCCAGCAGCGATGACATGAACTATGGCTACACCTTC.

In DNA, the CDR3 is TGTGCCAGTAGTTCCGGGAGGGGGTTTGGCTACACCTTC. Protein: CASSSGRGFGYTF. V and J are TRBV19 and TRBJ1-2; possible D gene TRBD1, 6 bases. The CDR3 is 13 residues long. The V gene's germline CDR1 is LNHDA and CDR2 SQIVND (reference sequence). V gave up 5 bases and J gave up 7 bases, with 14 bases separating them. The variable domain in full, completed from reference TRBV19 and TRBJ1-2, reads DGGITQSPKYLFRKEGQNVTLSCEQNLNHDAMYWYRQDPGQGLRLIYYSQIVNDFQKGDIAEGYSVSREKKESFPLTVTSAQKNPTAFYLCASSSGRGFGYTFGSGTRLTVV.

The chain carries TRBV10-2 and TRBJ1-2; D might be TRBD1 (5 bases). CDR3 length equals 13 residues. Germline loops: CDR1 WSHSY, CDR2 SAAADI. V dropped 3 bases and J dropped 7 bases, with 12 bases sitting between them. In nucleotides, the CDR3 is TGCGCCAGCAGTGACGGGACCGTTTTTGGCTACACCTTC. It codes for CASSDGTVFGYTF.

This clone has more than one count but fewer than ten. The V and J genes are TRBV2 and TRBJ1-6; D gene unclear. Germline values: CDR1 SNHLY, CDR2 FYNNEI. Trimming stripped 4 bases from V and 0 bases from J, with 10 bases between. The CDR3 consists of 16 residues. CDR3 DNA sequence: TGTGCCAGCAGTGGAGCCCCAAGCTCCTATAATTCACCCCTCCACTTT. Residues: CASSGAPSSYNSPLHF.

The V gene is TRBV5-1, the J gene TRBJ2-1; either TRBD1 or TRBD2 may supply D (6 bases each). Germline V gives CDR1 SGHRS, CDR2 YFSETQ. CDR3 length: 14 amino acids. Trimming cost V 1 base and J 7 bases, with 12 bases left between them. CDR3 residues: CASSLWGADNEQFF. The CDR3, as DNA: TGCGCCAGCAGCTTGTGGGGGGCTGATAATGAGCAGTTCTTC.

V usage is TRBV30 and J usage is TRBJ2-7; 8 positions match TRBD1. This CDR3 is built from 16 residues. The V segment lost 2 bases and the J segment 3 bases; nucleotides outside the gene matches: 12. The germline CDR1 and CDR2 sequences are GTSNPN and SVGIG (reference sequence). The CDR3 protein is CAWSPVSGQAVYEQYF. The DNA for the CDR3 is TGTGCCTGGAGTCCCGTATCGGGACAGGCGGTCTACGAGCAGTACTTC.

V is TRBV7-9 and J is TRBJ2-5, with TRBD1 as a possible D gene (6 bases). The last part of the DNA fits TRBJ2-7 better; the J call may be wrong. The CDR3 length is 14 residues. CDR1 is SEHNR and CDR2 is FQNEAQ in the germline V gene (reference sequence). CDR3 amino acids: CASSFDRTSYEQYF. In DNA form, the CDR3 reads TGTGCCAGCAGCTTCGACAGGACCTCCTACGAGCAGTACTTC.

The rearrangement joins TRBV7-6 to TRBJ1-2; the match to TRBD1 covers 7 bases. J was trimmed by 7 bases and V by 0 bases; bases with no gene match: 8. Germline loops: CDR1 SGHVS, CDR2 FNYEAQ. The length of the CDR3 is 15 residues. The CDR3 region is CASSLAGRGWGGYTF. For the CDR3, the DNA is TGTGCCAGCAGCTTAGCCGGCAGGGGGTGGGGTGGCTACACCTTC.

This clone was observed a few times. The CDR3 protein is CASSLGAIDRATEAFF. DNA for the CDR3: TGTGCCAGCAGCTTAGGAGCGATCGACAGGGCCACTGAAGCTTTCTTT. The chain joins TRBV7-9 to TRBJ1-1, with 7 bases aligning to TRBD1. CDR3 size: 16 residues. Trimming removed 1 base from V and 4 bases from J; junction bases left unmatched: 9. The germline CDR1 and CDR2 sequences are SEHNR and FQNEAQ (reference sequence).

The rearrangement links TRBV10-3 to TRBJ2-7, with TRBD2 as a possible D gene (5 bases). This CDR3 is 15 amino acids long. V was shortened by 3 bases and J by 0 bases, with 12 bases between the two germline ends. CDR1 is ENHRY, CDR2 SYGVKD, per germline. The CDR3 loop is CAISDWTGTSYEQYF. In nucleotides, the CDR3 is TGTGCCATCAGTGACTGGACTGGAACCTCCTACGAGCAGTACTTC.

This clone is judged medium-sized. The rearrangement joins TRBV27 to TRBJ1-4; TRBD1 might be the D (5 bases). This CDR3 spans 16 amino acids. Trimming removed 0 bases from V and 7 bases from J, with 15 bases in between. Germline V gene lookup returns CDR1 MNHEY and CDR2 SMNVEV (reference sequence). As DNA, the CDR3 is TGTGCCAGCAGTTTATCGTATGGGACCTCGGGTGAAAAACTGTTTTTT. Its protein product is CASSLSYGTSGEKLFF.

This rearrangement joins TRBV11-2 to TRBJ1-1, with D maybe TRBD1 (5 bases). CDR1 and CDR2 from the germline V gene are SGHAT and FQNNGV. V dropped 1 base and J dropped 1 base, with 13 bases sitting between them. The CDR3 length is 16 residues. CDR3 sequence (DNA): TGTGCCAGCAGCTTAGGGAGATACAGGAGGAACACTGAAGCTTTCTTT. Translated: CASSLGRYRRNTEAFF.

This chain connects TRBV6-4 to TRBJ1-1, with TRBD1 as a possible D gene (5 bases). This CDR3 spans 14 amino acids. The V and J ends lost 2 bases and 5 bases respectively, with 12 bases between them. Germline CDR1 and CDR2: MRHNA and SNTAGT. CDR3 nucleotide sequence: TGTGCCAGCAGTGACACCTCCGAGGGGACTGAAGCTTTCTTT. This gives the protein CASSDTSEGTEAFF.

The V and J genes are TRBV12-5 and TRBJ2-3; a possible D gene is TRBD2 (6 bases). With 3 bases removed from V and 2 bases from J, the gap between germline ends came to 12 bases. Looked up from germline, CDR1 is LGHNT and CDR2 is FRNRAP. CDR3 length: 15 amino acids. This chain's CDR3 is CASGFAGLSTDTQYF. CDR3 DNA sequence: TGTGCTAGTGGTTTTGCGGGATTATCCACAGATACGCAGTATTTT.

This sequence joins TRBV6-5 and TRBJ2-1; D is ambiguous. The V end was cut by 2 bases, the J end by 10 bases, with 15 bases between. The V gene's germline CDR1 is MNHEY and CDR2 SVGAGI. The CDR3 extends over 14 amino acids. The DNA of the CDR3 is TGTGCCAGCAGTTACAAGGCTTCGTTTTCGGAGCAGTTCTTC. Amino acids: CASSYKASFSEQFF.